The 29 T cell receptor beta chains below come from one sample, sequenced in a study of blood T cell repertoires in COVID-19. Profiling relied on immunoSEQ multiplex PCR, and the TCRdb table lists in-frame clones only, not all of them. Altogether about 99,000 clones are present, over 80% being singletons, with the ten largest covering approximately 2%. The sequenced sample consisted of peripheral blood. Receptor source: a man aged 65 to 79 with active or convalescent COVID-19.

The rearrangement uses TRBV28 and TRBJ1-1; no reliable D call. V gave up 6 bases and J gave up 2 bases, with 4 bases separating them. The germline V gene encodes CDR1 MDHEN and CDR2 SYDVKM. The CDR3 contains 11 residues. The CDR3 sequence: CASRSNTEAFF. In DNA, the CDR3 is TGTGCCAGCAGGAGTAACACTGAAGCTTTCTTT.

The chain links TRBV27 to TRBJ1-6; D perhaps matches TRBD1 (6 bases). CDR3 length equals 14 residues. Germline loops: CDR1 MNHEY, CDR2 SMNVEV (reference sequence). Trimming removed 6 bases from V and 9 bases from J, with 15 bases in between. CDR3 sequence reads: CASSSNRESSPLHF. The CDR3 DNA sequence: TGTGCCAGCAGCTCTAACAGGGAAAGTTCACCCCTCCACTTT.

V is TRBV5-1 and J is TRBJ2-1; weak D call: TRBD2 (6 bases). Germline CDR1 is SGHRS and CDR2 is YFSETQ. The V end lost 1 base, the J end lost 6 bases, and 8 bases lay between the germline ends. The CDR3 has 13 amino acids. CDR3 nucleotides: TGCGCCAGCAGCTTGACTAGCTTCAATGAGCAGTTCTTC. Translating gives CASSLTSFNEQFF.

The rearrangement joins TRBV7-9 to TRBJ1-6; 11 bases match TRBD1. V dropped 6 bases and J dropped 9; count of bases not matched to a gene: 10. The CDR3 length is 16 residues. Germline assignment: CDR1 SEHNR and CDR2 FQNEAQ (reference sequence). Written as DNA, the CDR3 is TGTGCCAGCAGGACCACCGGGACAGGGGGAGTTTCACCCCTCCACTTT. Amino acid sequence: CASRTTGTGGVSPLHF.

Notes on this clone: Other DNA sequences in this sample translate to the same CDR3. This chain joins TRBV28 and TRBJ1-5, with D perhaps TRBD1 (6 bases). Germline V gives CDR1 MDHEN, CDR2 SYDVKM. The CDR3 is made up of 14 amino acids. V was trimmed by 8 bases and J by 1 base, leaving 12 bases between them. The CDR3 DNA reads TGTGCCAGCTCACAGGGAGGGAGCAATCAGCCCCAGCATTTT. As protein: CASSQGGSNQPQHF.

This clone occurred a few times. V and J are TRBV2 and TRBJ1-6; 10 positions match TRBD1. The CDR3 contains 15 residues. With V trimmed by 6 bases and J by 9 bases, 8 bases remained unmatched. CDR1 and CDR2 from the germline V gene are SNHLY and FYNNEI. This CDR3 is CASSEGQGMTSPLHF. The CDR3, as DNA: TGTGCCAGCAGCGAGGGACAGGGGATGACTTCACCCCTCCACTTT.

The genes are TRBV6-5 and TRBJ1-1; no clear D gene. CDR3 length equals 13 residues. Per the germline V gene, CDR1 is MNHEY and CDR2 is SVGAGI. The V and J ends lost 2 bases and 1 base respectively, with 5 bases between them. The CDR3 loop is CASSYAGNTEAFF. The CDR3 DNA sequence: TGTGCCAGCAGTTACGCGGGGAACACTGAAGCTTTCTTT.

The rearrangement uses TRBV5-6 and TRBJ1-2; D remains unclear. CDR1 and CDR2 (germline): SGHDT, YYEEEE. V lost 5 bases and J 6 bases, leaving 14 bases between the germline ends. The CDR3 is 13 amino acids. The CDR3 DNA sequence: TGTGCCAGCAGTCCGAAGAGCCGTCATGGCTACACCTTC. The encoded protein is CASSPKSRHGYTF.

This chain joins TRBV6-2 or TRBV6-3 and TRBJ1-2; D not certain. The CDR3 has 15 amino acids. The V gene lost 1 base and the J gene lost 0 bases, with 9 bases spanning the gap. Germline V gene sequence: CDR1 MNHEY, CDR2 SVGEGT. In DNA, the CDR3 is TGTGCCAGCAGTTACTGGCAGACTTCTAACTATGGCTACACCTTC. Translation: CASSYWQTSNYGYTF.

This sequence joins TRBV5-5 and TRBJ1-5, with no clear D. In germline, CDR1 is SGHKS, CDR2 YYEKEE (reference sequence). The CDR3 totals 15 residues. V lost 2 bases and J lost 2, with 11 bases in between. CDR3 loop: CASSLSGSGNQPQHF. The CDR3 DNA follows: TGTGCCAGCAGCTTATCCGGGTCGGGCAATCAGCCCCAGCATTTT.

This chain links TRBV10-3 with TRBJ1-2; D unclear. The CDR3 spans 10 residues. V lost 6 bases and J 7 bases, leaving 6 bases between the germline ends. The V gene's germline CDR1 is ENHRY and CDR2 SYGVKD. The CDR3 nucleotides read TGTGCCATCAGGAGGGTTGGCTACACCTTC. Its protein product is CAIRRVGYTF.

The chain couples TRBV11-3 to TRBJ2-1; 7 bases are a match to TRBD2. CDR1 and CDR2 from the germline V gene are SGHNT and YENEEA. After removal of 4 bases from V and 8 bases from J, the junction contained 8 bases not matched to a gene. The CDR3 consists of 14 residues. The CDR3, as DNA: TGTGCCAGCAGCTCCGGGACGGGGGGATATGAGCAGTTCTTC. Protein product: CASSSGTGGYEQFF.

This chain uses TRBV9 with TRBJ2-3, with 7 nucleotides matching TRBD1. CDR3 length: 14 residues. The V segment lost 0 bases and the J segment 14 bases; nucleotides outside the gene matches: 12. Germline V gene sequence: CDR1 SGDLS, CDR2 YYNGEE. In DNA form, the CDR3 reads TGTGCCAGCAGCGTAGAGGGACAGAGGGGAGATGTGTATTTT. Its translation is CASSVEGQRGDVYF. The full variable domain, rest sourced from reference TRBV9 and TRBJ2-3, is DSGVTQTPKHLITATGQRVTLRCSPRSGDLSVYWYQQSLDQGLQFLIQYYNGEERAKGNILERFSAQQFPDLHSELNLSSLELGDSALYFCASSVEGQRGDVYFGPGTRLTVL.

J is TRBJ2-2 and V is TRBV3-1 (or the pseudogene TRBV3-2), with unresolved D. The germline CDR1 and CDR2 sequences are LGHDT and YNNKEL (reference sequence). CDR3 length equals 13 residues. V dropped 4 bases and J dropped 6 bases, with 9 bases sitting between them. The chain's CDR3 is CASSRLVPGELFF. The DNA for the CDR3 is TGTGCCAGCAGCCGACTGGTGCCCGGGGAGCTGTTTTTT.

Written as DNA, the CDR3 is TGTGCCAGCAGTTACAGGATAGGAGCGACCCGTCCCTACAATGAGCAGTTCTTC. Protein sequence: CASSYRIGATRPYNEQFF. V is TRBV6-2 or TRBV6-3 and J is TRBJ2-1; unclear D gene. The CDR3 totals 18 residues. From germline, CDR1 is MNHEY and CDR2 SVGEGT. Trimming stripped 2 bases from V and 2 bases from J, with 19 bases between.

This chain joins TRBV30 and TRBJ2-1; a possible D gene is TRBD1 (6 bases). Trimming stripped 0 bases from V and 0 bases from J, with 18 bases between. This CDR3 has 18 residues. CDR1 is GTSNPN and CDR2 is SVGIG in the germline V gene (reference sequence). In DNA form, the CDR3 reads TGTGCCTGGAGTGTAGGGCAGGGGATGTCGGTCTCCTACAATGAGCAGTTCTTC. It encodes CAWSVGQGMSVSYNEQFF.

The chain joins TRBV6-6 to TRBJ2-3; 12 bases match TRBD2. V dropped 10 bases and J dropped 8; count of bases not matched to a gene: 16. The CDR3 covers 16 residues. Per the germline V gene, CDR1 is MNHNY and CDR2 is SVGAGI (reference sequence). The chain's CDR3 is CATSGGSSGGAGTQYF. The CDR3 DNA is TGTGCCACCTCGGGCGGGTCTAGCGGGGGGGCCGGTACGCAGTATTTT.

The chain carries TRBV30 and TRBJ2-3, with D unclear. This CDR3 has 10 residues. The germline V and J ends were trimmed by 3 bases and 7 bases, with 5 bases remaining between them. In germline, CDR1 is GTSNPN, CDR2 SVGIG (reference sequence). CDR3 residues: CAWRSHTQYF. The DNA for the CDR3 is TGTGCCTGGAGGAGTCATACGCAGTATTTT.

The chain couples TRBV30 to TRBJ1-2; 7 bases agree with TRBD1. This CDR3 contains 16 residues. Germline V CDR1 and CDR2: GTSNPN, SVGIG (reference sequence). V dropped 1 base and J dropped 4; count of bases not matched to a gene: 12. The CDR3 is CAWSGALSRQGYGYTF. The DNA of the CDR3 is TGTGCCTGGAGTGGAGCCCTCTCTCGACAGGGCTATGGCTACACCTTC.

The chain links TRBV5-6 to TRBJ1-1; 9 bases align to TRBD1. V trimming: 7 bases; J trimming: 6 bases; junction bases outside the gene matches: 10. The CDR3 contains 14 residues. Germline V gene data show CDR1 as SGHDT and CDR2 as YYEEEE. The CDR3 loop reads CASLMTGGVAEAFF. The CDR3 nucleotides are TGTGCCAGCCTCATGACAGGGGGTGTGGCTGAAGCTTTCTTT.

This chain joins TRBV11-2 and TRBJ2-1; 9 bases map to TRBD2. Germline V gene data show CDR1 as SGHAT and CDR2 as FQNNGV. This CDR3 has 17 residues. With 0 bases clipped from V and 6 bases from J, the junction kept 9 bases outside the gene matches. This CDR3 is CASSLDSGLAGSNEQFF. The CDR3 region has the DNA TGTGCCAGCAGCTTAGACTCCGGGCTAGCGGGGAGCAATGAGCAGTTCTTC.

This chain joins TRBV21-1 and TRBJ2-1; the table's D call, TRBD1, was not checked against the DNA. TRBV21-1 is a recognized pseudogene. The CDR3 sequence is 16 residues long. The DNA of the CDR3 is TGTGCCAGCAGCAACGCGACAGGGGGGTCCTACAATGAGCAGTTCTTC. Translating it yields CASSNATGGSYNEQFF.

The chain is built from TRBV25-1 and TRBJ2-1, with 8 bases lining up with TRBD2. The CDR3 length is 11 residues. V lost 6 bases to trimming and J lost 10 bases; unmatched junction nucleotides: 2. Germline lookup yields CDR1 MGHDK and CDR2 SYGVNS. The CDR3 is CASSSSGEQFF. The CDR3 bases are TGTGCCAGCAGCTCTAGCGGGGAGCAGTTCTTC.

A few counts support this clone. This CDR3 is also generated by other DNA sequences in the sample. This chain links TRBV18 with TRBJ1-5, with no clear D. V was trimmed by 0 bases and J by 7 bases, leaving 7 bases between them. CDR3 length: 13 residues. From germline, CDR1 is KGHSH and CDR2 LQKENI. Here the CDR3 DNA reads TGTGCCAGCTCACCACCAGGAGGCCAGCCCCAGCATTTT. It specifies CASSPPGGQPQHF.

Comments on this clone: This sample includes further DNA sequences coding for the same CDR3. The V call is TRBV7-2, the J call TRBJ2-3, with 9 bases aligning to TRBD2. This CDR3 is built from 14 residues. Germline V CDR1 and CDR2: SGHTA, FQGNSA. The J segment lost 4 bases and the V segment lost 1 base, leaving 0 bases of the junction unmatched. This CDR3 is CASSLVAGADTQYF. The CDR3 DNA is TGTGCCAGCAGCTTAGTAGCGGGGGCAGATACGCAGTATTTT.

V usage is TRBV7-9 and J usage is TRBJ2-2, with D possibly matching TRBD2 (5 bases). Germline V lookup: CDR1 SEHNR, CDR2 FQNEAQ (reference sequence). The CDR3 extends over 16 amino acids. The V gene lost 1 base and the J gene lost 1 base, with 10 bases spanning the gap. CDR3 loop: CASSLGLSENTGELFF. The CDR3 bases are TGTGCCAGCAGCTTAGGGCTTAGCGAGAACACCGGGGAGCTGTTTTTT.

This CDR3 reads CASSRGERADTQYF. DNA for the CDR3: TGTGCCAGTAGTAGAGGCGAGAGGGCAGATACGCAGTATTTT. The V gene is TRBV19, the J gene TRBJ2-3; maybe TRBD2 (5 bases). Trimming removed 4 bases from V and 4 bases from J, with 12 bases in between. Germline CDR1 and CDR2: LNHDA and SQIVND (reference sequence). CDR3 length: 14 residues.

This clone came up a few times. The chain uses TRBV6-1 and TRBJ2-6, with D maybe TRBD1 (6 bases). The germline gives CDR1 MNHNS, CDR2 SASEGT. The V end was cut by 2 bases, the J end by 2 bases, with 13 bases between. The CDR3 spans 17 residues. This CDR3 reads CASSEIWGQAGANVLTF. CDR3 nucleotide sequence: TGTGCCAGCAGTGAAATCTGGGGGCAGGCTGGGGCCAACGTCCTGACTTTC.

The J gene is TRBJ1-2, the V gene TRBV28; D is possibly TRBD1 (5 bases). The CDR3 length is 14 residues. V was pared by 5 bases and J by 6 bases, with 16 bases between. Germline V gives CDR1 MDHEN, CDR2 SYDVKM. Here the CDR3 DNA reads TGTGCCAGCAGTCCTGGGGGGTCGGGGCATGGCTACACCTTC. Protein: CASSPGGSGHGYTF.